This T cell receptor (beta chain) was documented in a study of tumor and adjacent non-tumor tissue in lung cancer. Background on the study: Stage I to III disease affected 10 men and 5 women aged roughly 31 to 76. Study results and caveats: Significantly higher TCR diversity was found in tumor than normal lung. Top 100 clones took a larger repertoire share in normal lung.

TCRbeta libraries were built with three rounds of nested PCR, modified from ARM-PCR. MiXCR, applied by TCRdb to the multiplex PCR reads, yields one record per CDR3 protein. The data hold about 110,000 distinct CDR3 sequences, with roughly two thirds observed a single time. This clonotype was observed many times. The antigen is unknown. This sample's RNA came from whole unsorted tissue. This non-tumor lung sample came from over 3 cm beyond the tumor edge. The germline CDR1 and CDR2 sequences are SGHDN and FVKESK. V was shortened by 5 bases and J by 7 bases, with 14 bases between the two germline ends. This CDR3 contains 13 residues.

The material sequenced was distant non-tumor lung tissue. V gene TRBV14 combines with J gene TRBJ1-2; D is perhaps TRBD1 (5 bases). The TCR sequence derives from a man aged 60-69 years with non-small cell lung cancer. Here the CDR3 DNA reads TGTGCCAGCAGCACTAAACCGGGGGGTGGCTACACCTTC. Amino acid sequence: CASSTKPGGGYTF.